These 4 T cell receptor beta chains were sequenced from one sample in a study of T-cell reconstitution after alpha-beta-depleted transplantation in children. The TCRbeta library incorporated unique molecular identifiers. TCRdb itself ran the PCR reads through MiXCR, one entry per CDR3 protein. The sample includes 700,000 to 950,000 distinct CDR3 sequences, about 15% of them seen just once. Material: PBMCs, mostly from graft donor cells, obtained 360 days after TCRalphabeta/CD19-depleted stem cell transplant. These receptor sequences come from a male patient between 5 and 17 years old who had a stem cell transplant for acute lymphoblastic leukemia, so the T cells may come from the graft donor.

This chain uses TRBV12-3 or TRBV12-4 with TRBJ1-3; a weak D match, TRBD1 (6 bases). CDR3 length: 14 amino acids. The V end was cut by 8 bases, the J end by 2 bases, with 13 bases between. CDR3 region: CASLAGTPGNTIYF. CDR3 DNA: TGTGCCAGCCTCGCCGGGACACCTGGAAACACCATATATTTT.

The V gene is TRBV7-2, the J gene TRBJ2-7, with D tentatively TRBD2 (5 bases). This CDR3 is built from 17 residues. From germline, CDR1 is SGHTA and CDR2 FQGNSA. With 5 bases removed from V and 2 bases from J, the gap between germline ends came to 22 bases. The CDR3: CASSPTAIRRTAYEQYF. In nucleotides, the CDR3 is TGTGCCAGCAGCCCTACTGCGATCCGACGGACTGCCTACGAGCAGTACTTC.

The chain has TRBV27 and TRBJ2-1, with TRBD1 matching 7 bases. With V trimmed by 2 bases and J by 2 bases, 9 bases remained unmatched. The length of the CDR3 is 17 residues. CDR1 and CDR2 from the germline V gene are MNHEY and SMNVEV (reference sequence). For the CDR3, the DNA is TGTGCCAGCAGTTTACTGTGGCAGGGGGACCCCTACAATGAGCAGTTCTTC. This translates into CASSLLWQGDPYNEQFF.

In DNA form, the CDR3 reads TGTGCCATCAGTCGGAGGGCCCGAGGGGACCGATATGAGCAGTTCTTC. This codes for CAISRRARGDRYEQFF. V and J are TRBV10-3 and TRBJ2-1; possible D gene TRBD2, 6 bases. This CDR3 is built from 16 residues. V dropped 5 bases and J dropped 8 bases, with 22 bases sitting between them. In germline, CDR1 is ENHRY, CDR2 SYGVKD.